This record covers a single T cell receptor beta chain. These data belong to a study of shared clonotypes between healthy human individuals. Across the whole study: Donors had three CD4 naive, three CD4 memory, two CD8 naive and one CD8 memory plate apiece.

V lost 8 bases and J lost 4; bases outside the gene matches: 19. The CDR3 totals 17 residues. Germline values: CDR1 MDHEN, CDR2 SYDVKM. The assay was immunoSEQ multiplex PCR, and TCRdb's table has in-frame clones only and misses some. The data hold about 580,000 clones, with 95% to 98% observed a single time. Naive-designated CD8 cells lacked CD45RO, were positively enriched for CCR7, and omitted terminally differentiated effector memory CD45RA+ cells. V usage is TRBV28 and J usage is TRBJ2-7; 8 bases match TRBD2. What was sequenced was naive CD8+ T cells sorted from blood. The sequence derives from a man aged 25 to 40 in good health. The CDR3 loop reads CASGQEPGTSRKYEQYF. CDR3 DNA: TGTGCCAGCGGCCAAGAACCCGGGACTAGTCGGAAGTACGAGCAGTACTTC.